What follows describes a single T cell receptor (beta chain). The CDR3 contains 15 residues. Per the germline V gene, CDR1 is SEHNR and CDR2 is FQNEAQ (reference sequence). Germline trimming cut 7 bases from V and 5 bases from J; bases unmatched to any gene: 12. The data were taken from a study of technical replicates of blood from a handful of donors. TCRdb's copy holds only in-frame clones and misses some; the assay was immunoSEQ multiplex PCR. In the table there are some 71,000 clones, around 97% of which are singletons. Source material: T cells isolated from PBMCs. This chain connects TRBV7-9 to TRBJ2-5, with 8 bases identical to TRBD1. This receptor was obtained from a human donor in good health. The CDR3: CASIRTGRTGETQYF. DNA for the CDR3: TGTGCCAGCATCCGGACAGGGAGGACGGGCGAGACCCAGTACTTC. Drawing the rest from reference TRBV7-9 and TRBJ2-5, the complete variable domain is DTGVSQNPRHKITKRGQNVTFRCDPISEHNRLYWYRQTLGQGPEFLTYFQNEAQLEKSRLLSDRFSAERPKGSFSTLEIQRTEQGDSAMYLCASIRTGRTGETQYFGPGTRLLVL.